This T cell receptor (beta chain) came from a study of T cells in localized non-small cell lung cancer. Some clones are missing from TCRdb's copy, which holds only in-frame ones; the method was immunoSEQ multiplex PCR. Of roughly 28,000 clones detected, approximately 86% appear once; the ten largest clones hold 6.8%. Germline V gene data show CDR1 as MDHEN and CDR2 as SYDVKM. Trimming removed 7 bases at V and 9 bases at J, with 13 bases between. The CDR3 sequence is 13 residues long. There are a few counts of this clone. The chain joins TRBV28 to TRBJ1-6; D gene ambiguous. The clonotype was recovered from a male donor at least 60 years old with stage I lung adenocarcinoma. The input for sequencing was peripheral blood, taken before any cancer treatment. Here the CDR3 DNA reads TGTGCCAGCACCCCGCCAGGAGGTTCACCCCTCCACTTT. Protein product: CASTPPGGSPLHF.